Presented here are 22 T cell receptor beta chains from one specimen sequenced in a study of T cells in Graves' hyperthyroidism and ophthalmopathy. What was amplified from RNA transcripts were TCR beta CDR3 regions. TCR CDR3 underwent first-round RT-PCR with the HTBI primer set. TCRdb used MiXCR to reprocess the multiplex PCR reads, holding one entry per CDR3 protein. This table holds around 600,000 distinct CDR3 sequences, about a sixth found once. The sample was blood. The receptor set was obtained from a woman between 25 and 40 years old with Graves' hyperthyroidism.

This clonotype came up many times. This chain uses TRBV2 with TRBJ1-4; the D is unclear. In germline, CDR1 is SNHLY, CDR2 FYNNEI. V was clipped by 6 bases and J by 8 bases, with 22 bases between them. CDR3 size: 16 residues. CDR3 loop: CASSGSGFSREEKLFF. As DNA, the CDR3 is TGTGCCAGCAGCGGTTCGGGCTTTTCAAGGGAGGAAAAACTGTTTTTT.

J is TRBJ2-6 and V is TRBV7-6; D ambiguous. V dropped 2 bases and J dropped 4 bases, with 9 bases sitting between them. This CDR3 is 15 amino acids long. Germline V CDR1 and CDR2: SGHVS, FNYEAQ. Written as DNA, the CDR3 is TGTGCCAGCAGCTTAAGACCTATCGGGGCCAACGTCCTGACTTTC. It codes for CASSLRPIGANVLTF.

CDR3 protein: CASSFGSRTYEQYF. The CDR3 region has the DNA TGCGCCAGCAGCTTCGGGTCAAGGACCTACGAGCAGTACTTC. V usage is TRBV5-1 and J usage is TRBJ2-7; D remains ambiguous. The CDR3 consists of 14 residues. Per germline, CDR1 SGHRS and CDR2 YFSETQ. Trimming took 2 bases from V and 2 from J, leaving 11 bases between them. Combining the CDR3 with reference TRBV5-1 and TRBJ2-7 gives the whole variable domain KAGVTQTPRYLIKTRGQQVTLSCSPISGHRSVSWYQQTPGQGLQFLFEYFSETQRNKGNFPGRFSGRQFSNSRSEMNVSTLELGDSALYLCASSFGSRTYEQYFGPGTRLTVT.

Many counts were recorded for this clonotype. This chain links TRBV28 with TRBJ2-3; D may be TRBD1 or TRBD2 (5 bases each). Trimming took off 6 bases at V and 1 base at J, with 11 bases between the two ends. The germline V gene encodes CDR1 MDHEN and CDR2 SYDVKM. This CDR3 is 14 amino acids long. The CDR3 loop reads CASRYQGGTDTQYF. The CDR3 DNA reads TGTGCCAGCAGGTACCAGGGAGGCACAGATACGCAGTATTTT.

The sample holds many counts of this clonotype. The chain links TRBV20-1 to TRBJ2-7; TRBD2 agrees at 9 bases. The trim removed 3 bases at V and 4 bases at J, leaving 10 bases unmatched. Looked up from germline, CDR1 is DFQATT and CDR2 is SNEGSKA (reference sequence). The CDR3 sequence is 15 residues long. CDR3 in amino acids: CSARNDAGGPYEQYF. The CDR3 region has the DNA TGCAGTGCTAGGAACGATGCGGGAGGGCCTTACGAGCAGTACTTC.

CDR3 amino acids: CASSPIQSSGANVLTF. CDR3 coding DNA: TGTGCCAGCTCACCAATCCAGTCCTCTGGGGCCAACGTCCTGACTTTC. The rearrangement links TRBV18 to TRBJ2-6; D gene ambiguous. The germline gives CDR1 KGHSH, CDR2 LQKENI. The CDR3 length is 16 residues. Trimming removed 2 bases at V and 0 bases at J, with 8 bases between.

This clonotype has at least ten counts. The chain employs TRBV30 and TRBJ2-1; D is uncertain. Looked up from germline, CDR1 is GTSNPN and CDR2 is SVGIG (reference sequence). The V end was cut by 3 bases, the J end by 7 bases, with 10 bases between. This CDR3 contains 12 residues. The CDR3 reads CAWSAAQNEQFF. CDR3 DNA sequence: TGTGCCTGGAGCGCAGCCCAAAATGAGCAGTTCTTC.

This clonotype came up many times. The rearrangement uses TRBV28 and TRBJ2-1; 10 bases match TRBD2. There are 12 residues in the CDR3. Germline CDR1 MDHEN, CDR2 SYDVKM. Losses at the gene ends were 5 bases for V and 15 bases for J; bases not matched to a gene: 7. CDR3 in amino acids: CASSLLSGRMFF. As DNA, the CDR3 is TGTGCCAGCAGTCTTCTTAGCGGGAGGATGTTCTTC.

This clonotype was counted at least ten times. The CDR3 coding sequence is TGTGCCAGCAGCCAGAGCGGGATGGGCTACAATGAGCAGTTCTTC. Residues: CASSQSGMGYNEQFF. This rearrangement joins TRBV27 to TRBJ2-1, with 7 nucleotides matching TRBD2. This CDR3 comprises 15 residues. CDR1 and CDR2 (germline): MNHEY, SMNVEV (reference sequence). Trimming cost V 6 bases and J 3 bases; bases outside gene matches: 8.

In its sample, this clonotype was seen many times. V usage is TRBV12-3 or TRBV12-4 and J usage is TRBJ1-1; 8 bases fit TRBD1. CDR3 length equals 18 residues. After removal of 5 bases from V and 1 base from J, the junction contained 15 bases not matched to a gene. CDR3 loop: CASSALYGTDRANTEAFF. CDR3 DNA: TGTGCCAGCAGTGCCCTCTACGGTACGGACAGGGCGAACACTGAAGCTTTCTTT.

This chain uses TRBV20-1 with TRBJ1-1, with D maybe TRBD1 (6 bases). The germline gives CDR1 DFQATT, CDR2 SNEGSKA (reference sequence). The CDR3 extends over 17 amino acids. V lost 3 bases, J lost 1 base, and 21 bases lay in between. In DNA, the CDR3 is TGCAGTGCTAGTGGAATTGTCGGGACATACTCGAACACTGAAGCTTTCTTT. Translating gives CSASGIVGTYSNTEAFF.

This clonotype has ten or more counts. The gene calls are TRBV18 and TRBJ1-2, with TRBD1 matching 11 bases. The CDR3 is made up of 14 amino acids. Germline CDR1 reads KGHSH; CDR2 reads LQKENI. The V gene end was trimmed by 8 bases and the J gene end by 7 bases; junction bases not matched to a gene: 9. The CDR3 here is CASRPGTGGSGYTF. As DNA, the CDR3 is TGTGCCAGCCGACCCGGGACAGGGGGTTCTGGCTACACCTTC.

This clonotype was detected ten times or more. The CDR3 DNA reads as TGCAGTGCTAGTCCATCTGGGGCAGGCGCTAGCGGATACAATGAGCAGTTCTTC. The encoded protein is CSASPSGAGASGYNEQFF. This chain uses TRBV20-1 with TRBJ2-1, with TRBD2 identical over 7 bases. In germline, CDR1 is DFQATT, CDR2 SNEGSKA (reference sequence). This CDR3 comprises 18 residues. The J segment lost 4 bases and the V segment lost 3 bases, leaving 18 bases of the junction unmatched.

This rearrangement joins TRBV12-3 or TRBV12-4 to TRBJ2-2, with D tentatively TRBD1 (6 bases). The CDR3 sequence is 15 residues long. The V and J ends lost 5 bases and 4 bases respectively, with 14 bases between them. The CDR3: CASSPGTLSTGELFF. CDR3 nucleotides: TGTGCCAGCAGTCCTGGGACATTGAGCACCGGGGAGCTGTTTTTT.

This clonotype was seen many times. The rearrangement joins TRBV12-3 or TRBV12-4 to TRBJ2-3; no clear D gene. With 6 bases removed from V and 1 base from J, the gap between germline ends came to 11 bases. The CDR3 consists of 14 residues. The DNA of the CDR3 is TGTGCCAGCAGGCTCTCTGGGGGCACAGATACGCAGTATTTT. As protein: CASRLSGGTDTQYF.

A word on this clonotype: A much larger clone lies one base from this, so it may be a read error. CDR3 sequence reads: CASRGVSEQYF. The CDR3 region has the DNA TGTGCCAGCAGGGGAGTAAGCGAGCAGTACTTC. This chain connects TRBV6-1 to TRBJ2-7; maybe TRBD2 (5 bases). Looked up from germline, CDR1 is MNHNS and CDR2 is SASEGT. Trimming took 6 bases from V and 6 from J, leaving 9 bases between them. This CDR3 is 11 amino acids long.

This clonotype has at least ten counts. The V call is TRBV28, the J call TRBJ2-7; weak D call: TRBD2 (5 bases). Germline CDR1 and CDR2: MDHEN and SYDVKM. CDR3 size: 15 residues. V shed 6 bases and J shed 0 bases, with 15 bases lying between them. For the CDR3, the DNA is TGTGCCAGCAGCCTCGGGGTACCTAGCTCCTACGAGCAGTACTTC. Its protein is CASSLGVPSSYEQYF.

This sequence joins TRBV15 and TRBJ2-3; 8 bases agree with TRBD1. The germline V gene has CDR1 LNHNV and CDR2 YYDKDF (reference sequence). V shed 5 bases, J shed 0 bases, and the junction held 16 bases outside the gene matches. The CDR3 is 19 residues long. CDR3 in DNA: TGTGCCACCAGCGGGGAGAACAGGGGGATCAAATCTAGCACAGATACGCAGTATTTT. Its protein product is CATSGENRGIKSSTDTQYF.

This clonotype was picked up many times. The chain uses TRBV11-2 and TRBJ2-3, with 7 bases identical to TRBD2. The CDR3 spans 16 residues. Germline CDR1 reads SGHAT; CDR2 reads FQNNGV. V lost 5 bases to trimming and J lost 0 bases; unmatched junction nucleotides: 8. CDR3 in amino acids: CASSPRGSGSTDTQYF. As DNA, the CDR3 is TGTGCCAGCAGCCCTCGAGGTAGCGGGAGCACAGATACGCAGTATTTT.

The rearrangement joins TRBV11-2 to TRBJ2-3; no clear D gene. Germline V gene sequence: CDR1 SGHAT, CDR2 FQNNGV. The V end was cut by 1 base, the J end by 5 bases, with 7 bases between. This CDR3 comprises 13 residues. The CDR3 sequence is CASSLGLEDTQYF. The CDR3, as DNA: TGTGCCAGCAGCTTAGGGCTGGAAGATACGCAGTATTTT.

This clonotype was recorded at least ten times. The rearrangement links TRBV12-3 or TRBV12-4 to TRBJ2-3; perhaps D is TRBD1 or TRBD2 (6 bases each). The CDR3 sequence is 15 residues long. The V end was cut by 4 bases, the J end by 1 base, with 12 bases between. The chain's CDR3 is CASSYGGAGTDTQYF. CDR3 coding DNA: TGTGCCAGCAGTTACGGGGGCGCCGGCACAGATACGCAGTATTTT.

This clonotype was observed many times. The CDR3 nucleotides are TGTGCCAGCAGCTGGGGCCGGACAGCGGGCACTGAAGCTTTCTTT. Its translation is CASSWGRTAGTEAFF. V is TRBV7-8 and J is TRBJ1-1; a possible D gene is TRBD1 (6 bases). The CDR3 is made up of 15 amino acids. V was trimmed by 4 bases and J by 4 bases, leaving 16 bases between them. Germline V gene data show CDR1 as SGHVS and CDR2 as FQNEAQ.